The 9 T cell receptor beta chains given below trace back to one sample, sequenced in a study of blood T cell repertoires in COVID-19. Assay used: immunoSEQ multiplex PCR; TCRdb lists only in-frame clones, some missing. The repertoire holds about 70,000 clones, with around four fifths as singletons. The sample consisted of peripheral blood. The receptors derive from a human donor in a cohort sampled during active COVID-19.

The genes are TRBV4-1 and TRBJ1-2; the match to TRBD1 covers 7 bases. V was pared by 5 bases and J by 6 bases, with 12 bases of the junction left unmatched. CDR3 length: 15 amino acids. CDR1 MGHRA and CDR2 YSYEKL come from the germline V gene. As DNA, the CDR3 is TGCGCCAGCAGCACTCAGACTCGACAGGGTGATGGCTACACCTTC. Protein product: CASSTQTRQGDGYTF.

The rearrangement uses TRBV5-6 and TRBJ2-1; TRBD1 matches 8 bases. V shed 0 bases and J 4 bases; nucleotides not matched to a gene: 9. The CDR3 has 17 residues. CDR1 and CDR2 from the germline V gene are SGHDT and YYEEEE. CDR3 sequence (DNA): TGTGCCAGCAGCTTGGCAGGGGGCACCTTACCTTACAATGAGCAGTTCTTC. Amino acid sequence: CASSLAGGTLPYNEQFF.

The V and J genes are TRBV4-2 and TRBJ2-5; a weak D match, TRBD2 (5 bases). Germline CDR1 is LGHNA and CDR2 is YNFKEQ. V gave up 4 bases and J gave up 1 base, with 13 bases separating them. This CDR3 has 15 residues. The CDR3 sequence is CASSPTDGLQETQYF. As DNA, the CDR3 is TGTGCCAGCAGCCCTACGGACGGACTCCAAGAGACCCAGTACTTC.

J is TRBJ2-7 and V is TRBV11-2; a weak D match, TRBD2 (6 bases). Germline V CDR1 and CDR2: SGHAT, FQNNGV. Trimming removed 3 bases at V and 6 bases at J, with 18 bases between. The CDR3 totals 15 residues. The DNA of the CDR3 is TGTGCCAGCAGCTTGAGGAGGGCCTTCCCTTCCGAGCAGTACTTC. Its translation is CASSLRRAFPSEQYF. The complete variable domain, with remaining parts taken from reference TRBV11-2 and TRBJ2-7, reads EAGVAQSPRYKIIEKRQSVAFWCNPISGHATLYWYQQILGQGPKLLIQFQNNGVVDDSQLPKDRFSAERLKGVDSTLKIQPAKLEDSAVYLCASSLRRAFPSEQYFGPGTRLTVT.

The chain combines TRBV10-2 with TRBJ2-7; 11 bases map to TRBD2. The V gene's germline CDR1 is WSHSY and CDR2 SAAADI. The CDR3 loop spans 13 amino acids. V dropped 9 bases and J dropped 2; count of bases not matched to a gene: 3. In DNA, the CDR3 is TGCGCCAGTGGGACTAGCGGAGCCTACGAGCAGTACTTC. Residues: CASGTSGAYEQYF.

This chain connects TRBV3-1 (or the pseudogene TRBV3-2) to TRBJ2-1, with D unresolved. The CDR3 has 13 residues. Between the trimmed V and J ends, which lost 4 bases and 4 bases, there was a span of 8 bases. Germline loops: CDR1 LGHDT, CDR2 YNNKEL (reference sequence). CDR3 DNA: TGTGCCAGCAGCCCCCCCCCATACAATGAGCAGTTCTTC. Amino acid sequence: CASSPPPYNEQFF.

This clone was picked up one time. The rearrangement joins TRBV7-2 to TRBJ2-7; TRBD2 is a possible D gene (7 bases). This CDR3 spans 15 amino acids. Trimming cost V 0 bases and J 7 bases, with 16 bases left between them. CDR1 and CDR2 (germline): SGHTA, FQGNSA. The CDR3: CASSLAARGGEEQYF. CDR3 DNA sequence: TGTGCCAGCAGCTTAGCTGCTAGGGGGGGCGAGGAGCAGTACTTC.

In DNA form, the CDR3 reads TGTGCCAGCAGCTCCTGGACTAGCGGGGGGGCCACAGATACGCAGTATTTT. This gives the protein CASSSWTSGGATDTQYF. This chain joins TRBV9 and TRBJ2-3; 15 bases match TRBD2. This CDR3 contains 17 residues. J gave up 2 bases and V 4 bases, and 5 bases lay outside the gene matches. The V gene's germline CDR1 is SGDLS and CDR2 YYNGEE. The variable domain in full, with the rest retrieved from reference TRBV9 and TRBJ2-3, is DSGVTQTPKHLITATGQRVTLRCSPRSGDLSVYWYQQSLDQGLQFLIQYYNGEERAKGNILERFSAQQFPDLHSELNLSSLELGDSALYFCASSSWTSGGATDTQYFGPGTRLTVL.

V usage is TRBV18 and J usage is TRBJ1-6; maybe TRBD1 (6 bases). CDR1 KGHSH and CDR2 LQKENI come from the germline V gene. The V and J ends lost 2 bases and 6 bases respectively, with 8 bases between them. The CDR3 covers 14 residues. The CDR3 bases are TGTGCCAGCTCACCATGGGACACTAATTCACCCCTCCACTTT. As protein: CASSPWDTNSPLHF.